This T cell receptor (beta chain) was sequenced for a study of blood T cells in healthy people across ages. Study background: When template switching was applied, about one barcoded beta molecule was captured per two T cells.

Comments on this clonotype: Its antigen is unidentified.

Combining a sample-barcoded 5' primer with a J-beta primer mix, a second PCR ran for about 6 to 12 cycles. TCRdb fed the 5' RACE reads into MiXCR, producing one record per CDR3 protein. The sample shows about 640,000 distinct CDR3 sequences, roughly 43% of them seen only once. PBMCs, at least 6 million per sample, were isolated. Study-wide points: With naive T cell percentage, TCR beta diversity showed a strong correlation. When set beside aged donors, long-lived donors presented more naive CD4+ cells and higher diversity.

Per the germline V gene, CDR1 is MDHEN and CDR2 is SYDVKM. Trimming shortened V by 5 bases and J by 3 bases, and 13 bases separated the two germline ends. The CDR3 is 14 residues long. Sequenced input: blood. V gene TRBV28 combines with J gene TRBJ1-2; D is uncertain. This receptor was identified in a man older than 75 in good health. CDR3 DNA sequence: TGTGCCAGCAGTGGGCGGGATGGGGACTATGGCTACACCTTC. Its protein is CASSGRDGDYGYTF.